This record concerns one TCR beta chain sequence. Ten or more counts support this clonotype. Its antigen remains unidentified. No clone much larger than this one lies a single base away; base qualities are absent. Trimming removed 5 bases from V and 3 bases from J; the gene matches leave 13 bases unexplained. Based on the germline V gene, the CDR1 and CDR2 sequences are SGHAT and FQNNGV. CDR3 length: 17 amino acids, cysteine to phenylalanine. The CDR3 DNA has 51 bases and is translated from base 1. This sample is drawn from a study of regulatory T cells in long-lasting Graves disease (dated by TCRdb to about 2021). In the study overall: Newly diagnosed Graves' disease patients had taken antithyroid drugs for less than 3 months. The study took place in China and was registered as a clinical trial. This study used TCR sequencing and RNA sequencing of peripheral blood to compare persistent Graves' disease patients against newly diagnosed Graves' disease patients. A total of roughly 35 samples were covered by TCR sequencing, comprising roughly 13 persistent and around 20 newly diagnosed Graves' disease patients.

The full study reports these points: Patients with persistent disease shared more public clonotypes (around 2,500) than newly diagnosed patients did (around 980). Compared with newly diagnosed patients, persistent Graves' disease patients had lower TCR Shannon entropy and fewer highly expanded clones, which suggests clonal expansion. The study examined only peripheral blood because the primary lesion, thyroid tissue, could not be accessed. Persistent disease showed preferential use of TRBV28, TRBJ1-2 and TRBJ2-5, whereas newly diagnosed disease favored TRBV20-1 and TRBJ2-1. The authors noted that the small sample size was a limitation that may lower accuracy. Sequencing and analysis were restricted to the TCR beta chain.

Library generation was performed with multiplex PCR. TCRdb records Illumina HiSeq 4000 as the sequencer. iRepertoire HTBI primers and Arm-PCR amplification of CDR3 regions were used to construct TCR beta libraries. PCR products were gel purified before sequencing. In the original analysis: Gene usage analysis of CDR3 amino acid clonotypes relied on the approximately 68 TRBV and 13 to 15 TRBJ segments identified across samples. COPE and FqMerger were used to merge the filtered high-quality paired reads into contigs. BLAST was used to align contigs to the IMGT TRBV, TRBD and TRBJ reference genes, and CDR3 was defined following IMGT. Highly expanded clones were defined as clonotypes with a frequency above 0.1%. Shannon entropy was used to measure repertoire diversity, and the Gini coefficient was used to measure V-J evenness. A clonotype found in more than one individual was treated as public. Through fastp at Q25 and MiXCR, TCRdb rebuilt clones from the public reads, retaining in-frame beta chains. Every entry covers one CDR3 protein and lists the most common genes and DNA from its rows. These V and J calls are TCRdb output, not the study's own analysis. The sample table contains approximately 310,000 distinct CDR3 sequences; only one count was recorded for 18% of them. About 36% of the sample rests with the top ten.

According to the study, the label for this sample's time point signals: newly diagnosed GD, antithyroid drugs for less than 3 months. RNA was extracted from PBMCs in TRIzol for both TCR sequencing and RNA sequencing. Graves' disease was diagnosed according to American Thyroid Association guidelines. The patients came from an endocrinology department in Xi'an, China. Each patient gave 7 to 9.5 milliliters of peripheral blood, collected in an EDTA anticoagulant tube. PBMCs were isolated by Ficoll Paque Plus density gradient separation without further T cell sorting. An Agilent 2100 Bioanalyzer and agarose gel were used to check RNA quality, and a NanoDrop 2000 was used to measure RNA concentration.

In this chain, TRBV11-2 is recombined with TRBJ2-3; a stretch of 8 junction bases matches TRBD2. The source is a female donor with Graves disease. The sequences come from peripheral blood mononuclear cells (PBMCs), collected at new diagnosis, from a patient treated with antithyroid drugs. Here is the DNA: TGTGCCAGCAGCCCCTTGCGAGCGGGAGAACGTACAGATACGCAGTATTTT. Its translation is CASSPLRAGERTDTQYF.